This is a list of T cell receptor beta chains from one sample in a study of blood T cell repertoires in COVID-19. Sequencing was performed with immunoSEQ multiplex PCR; in TCRdb, only in-frame clones are kept and a portion is missing. This sample has about 410,000 clones, with around nine tenths found just once. Material: PBMCs or T cells enriched from blood (not recorded which). The receptor set was obtained from a woman aged 25 to 45 who had recovered from COVID-19. The CDR3 runs from the conserved cysteine through the conserved F or W. The D gene is left open where the match is weak. Only some rows state a clone size, as once, few, many or a class for expanded clones.

>TRBJ2-7|-|TRBV30|-
CAWSVDRSYEQYF
TGTGCCTGGAGTGTCGACAGATCCTACGAGCAGTACTTC
>TRBJ2-5|-|TRBV5-4|TRBD2
CASSPMGGETQYF
TGTGCCAGCAGCCCCATGGGGGGGGAGACCCAGTACTTC
>TRBJ1-5|-|TRBV27|-
CASSPAHLMYSNQPQHF
TGTGCCAGCAGTCCCGCGCACCTGATGTATAGCAATCAGCCCCAGCATTTT
>TRBJ1-1|-|TRBV6-4|-
CASSGLPGGMNTEAFF
TGTGCCAGCAGTGGACTCCCTGGGGGCATGAACACTGAAGCTTTCTTT
>TRBJ2-7|-|TRBV27|-
CASSPSRNSYEQYF
TGTGCCAGCAGTCCGAGCCGAAACTCCTACGAGCAGTACTTC
>TRBJ2-1|-|TRBV24-1|TRBD1
CATSDTGQGALNEQFF
TGTGCCACCAGTGACACGGGACAGGGGGCCCTCAATGAGCAGTTCTTC
>TRBJ2-1|-|TRBV6-5|-
CASTTVSSYNEQFF
TGTGCCAGCACTACAGTTTCCTCCTACAATGAGCAGTTCTTC
>TRBJ2-1|-|TRBV12-3/TRBV12-4|-
CASRGAGQEQFF
TGTGCCAGCAGGGGGGCTGGGCAAGAGCAGTTCTTC
>TRBJ2-7|-|TRBV9|-
CASSVHRRVPTYEQYF
TGTGCCAGCAGCGTTCACAGGCGAGTCCCTACCTACGAGCAGTACTTC
>TRBJ1-2|-|TRBV18|TRBD1
CASSPLDREAGYTF
TGTGCCAGCTCACCACTCGACAGGGAGGCTGGCTACACCTTC
>TRBJ2-1|-|TRBV9|-
CASSAGLTSSYNEQFF
TGTGCCAGCAGCGCCGGACTAACTAGCTCCTACAATGAGCAGTTCTTC
>TRBJ2-1|-|TRBV9|-
CASSVGGPTAYNEQFF
TGTGCCAGCAGCGTAGGTGGGCCTACGGCCTACAATGAGCAGTTCTTC
>TRBJ2-5|-|TRBV4-1|-
CASSRTQVNQETQYF
TGCGCCAGCAGCCGCACACAGGTTAACCAAGAGACCCAGTACTTC
>TRBJ1-2|-|TRBV7-2|-
CASSLEDKDYGYTF
TGTGCCAGCAGCTTAGAAGACAAGGACTATGGCTACACCTTC
>TRBJ1-1|-|TRBV2|-
CASRATGLRTEAFF
TGTGCCAGCAGAGCGACAGGTTTGCGCACTGAAGCTTTCTTT
>TRBJ2-5|few|TRBV19|TRBD1
CASSIDRQGTTQYF
TGTGCCAGTAGTATAGATCGACAGGGTACGACCCAGTACTTC
>TRBJ2-1|-|TRBV9|-
CASSVGHSVNEQFF
TGTGCCAGCAGCGTAGGACATAGCGTCAATGAGCAGTTCTTC
>TRBJ2-3|-|TRBV20-1|TRBD2
CSASGAGVVDTQYF
TGCAGTGCTAGTGGAGCGGGAGTTGTAGATACGCAGTATTTT
>TRBJ1-3|-|TRBV7-8|-
CASSPRRPSGNTIYF
TGTGCCAGCAGCCCCAGGAGGCCCTCTGGAAACACCATATATTTT
>TRBJ1-6|-|TRBV12-5|-
CASGLVADPKSPLHF
TGTGCTAGTGGTTTGGTAGCGGACCCAAAATCACCCCTCCACTTT
>TRBJ1-5|few|TRBV10-2|-
CASRLTLAGNQPQHF
TGCGCCAGCAGATTGACCCTTGCGGGCAATCAGCCCCAGCATTTT
>TRBJ2-2|-|TRBV7-9|TRBD2
CASSLGLAGGRDTGELFF
TGTGCCAGCAGCTTAGGCCTAGCGGGGGGTAGGGACACCGGGGAGCTGTTTTTT
>TRBJ2-3|-|TRBV5-3|TRBD1
CARRTQGARIQHTDTQYF
TGTGCCAGAAGGACCCAGGGGGCTAGGATCCAGCACACAGATACGCAGTATTTT
>TRBJ1-1|-|TRBV5-1|-
CASSRSIMNTEAFF
TGCGCCAGCAGCAGGAGTATAATGAACACTGAAGCTTTCTTT
>TRBJ1-6|-|TRBV30|-
CAFRQVGNSPLHF
TGTGCCTTCCGGCAGGTTGGAAATTCACCCCTCCACTTT
>TRBJ2-2|-|TRBV9|-
CASSVSIPNTGELFF
TGTGCCAGCAGCGTGTCCATTCCGAACACCGGGGAGCTGTTTTTT
>TRBJ2-1|-|TRBV28|-
CASSLRELSQFF
TGTGCCAGCAGTTTACGGGAGTTGTCGCAGTTCTTC
>TRBJ1-2|-|TRBV9|-
CASSVLESGLGYTF
TGTGCCAGCAGCGTACTCGAAAGTGGGCTTGGCTACACCTTC
>TRBJ2-7|-|TRBV19|TRBD2
CASSMRAPGLAGTNSYEQYF
TGTGCCAGTAGTATGCGGGCACCGGGACTAGCGGGCACAAATTCCTACGAGCAGTACTTC
>TRBJ1-1|-|TRBV11-2|-
CASGGAGINTEAFF
TGTGCCAGCGGGGGGGCAGGGATCAACACTGAAGCTTTCTTT
>TRBJ2-7|once|TRBV7-9|TRBD1
CASSPPGTGKEQYF
TGTGCCAGCAGCCCTCCCGGGACAGGGAAGGAGCAGTACTTC
>TRBJ1-1|-|TRBV5-1|TRBD1
CASSGQGAVKSEAFF
TGCGCCAGCAGCGGACAGGGGGCGGTCAAATCTGAAGCTTTCTTT
>TRBJ1-3|-|TRBV10-3|-
CAISDPGGGTRNTIYF
TGTGCCATCAGTGATCCCGGCGGGGGGACTCGAAACACCATATATTTT
>TRBJ2-1|-|TRBV5-1|TRBD1
CASSLAGTASQSLYNEQFF
TGCGCCAGCAGCTTGGCCGGGACAGCATCCCAATCCCTATACAATGAGCAGTTCTTC
>TRBJ1-5|-|TRBV5-6|TRBD1
CASSLWDRGYQPQHF
TGTGCCAGCAGCTTGTGGGACAGGGGATACCAGCCCCAGCATTTT
>TRBJ2-7|few|TRBV6-5|TRBD1
CASSTGGEQYF
TGTGCCAGCAGTACAGGGGGCGAGCAGTACTTC
>TRBJ1-1|-|TRBV18|-
CASSRGGTEAFF
TGTGCCAGCTCCCGAGGGGGAACTGAAGCTTTCTTT
>TRBJ1-2|once|TRBV7-3|-
CASSFPGQIYGYTF
TGTGCCAGCAGCTTCCCGGGTCAGATCTATGGCTACACCTTC
>TRBJ1-5|once|TRBV10-3|-
CAISEPQGPNQPQHF
TGTGCCATCAGTGAACCGCAGGGGCCCAATCAGCCCCAGCATTTT
>TRBJ1-6|-|TRBV12-3/TRBV12-4|-
CASSPILNSPLHF
TGTGCCAGCAGTCCTATCCTTAATTCACCCCTCCACTTT
>TRBJ2-7|-|TRBV5-4|-
CASSPGRGAYEQYF
TGTGCCAGCAGCCCGGGTCGCGGGGCCTACGAGCAGTACTTC
>TRBJ1-6|-|TRBV19|TRBD1
CASSNLGRDSILRLHF
TGTGCCAGTAGTAATTTGGGTAGGGACAGTATATTGCGCCTCCACTTT
>TRBJ2-1|once|TRBV5-1|TRBD2
CASSPLGRGGRIDEQFF
TGCGCCAGCAGCCCCCTCGGGCGGGGGGGGCGGATAGATGAGCAGTTCTTC
>TRBJ2-3|-|TRBV3-1/TRBV3-2|-
CASSQESGELTDTQYF
TGTGCCAGCAGCCAAGAATCGGGAGAACTCACAGATACGCAGTATTTT
>TRBJ2-2|-|TRBV7-6|-
CASSGIAGTGELFF
TGTGCCAGCAGTGGAATAGCCGGCACCGGGGAGCTGTTTTTT
>TRBJ2-3|-|TRBV28|-
CASSGQTDTQYF
TGTGCCAGCAGCGGACAGACAGATACGCAGTATTTT
>TRBJ1-2|-|TRBV5-1|TRBD1
CASSSTGGDGYTF
TGCGCCAGCAGCAGTACAGGGGGCGACGGCTACACCTTC
>TRBJ2-1|-|TRBV24-1|-
CATSDPGTRMFF
TGTGCCACCAGTGATCCCGGGACACGTATGTTCTTC
>TRBJ2-1|-|TRBV5-1|-
CASSLDPGTQFF
TGCGCCAGCAGCTTGGATCCGGGAACGCAGTTCTTC
>TRBJ2-5|-|TRBV5-4|-
CASSLEASLSNFYAQYF
TGTGCCAGCAGCTTGGAGGCTAGCCTCTCAAACTTTTACGCCCAGTACTTC
>TRBJ1-2|-|TRBV28|-
CASSKGGGQGSFGYTF
TGTGCCAGCAGTAAGGGAGGCGGGCAGGGTAGTTTTGGCTACACCTTC